The 16 T cell receptor beta chains reported below all come from one sample, sequenced in a study of Ad26.COV2.S vaccination and SARS-CoV-2 variants. TCRdb keeps only in-frame clones here, not all; method: immunoSEQ multiplex PCR. Among hundreds of thousands of clones listed, more than 80% were seen once. Treatment specified: around 19 received Ad26.COV2.S at low or high dose, single or two shots; 5 received placebo; per-sample allocation not given. After the first vaccine or placebo injection, samples were drawn on day 63. The sample was peripheral blood, taken in a trial of Ad26.COV2.S vaccine versus placebo. These receptor sequences come from a person aged 18 to 65 who received the Ad26.COV2.S COVID-19 vaccine or a placebo.

The gene calls are TRBV7-2 and TRBJ1-1; 7 bases fit TRBD1. CDR3 length: 16 residues. Unmatched junction bases numbered 10, after V lost 2 bases and J lost 4 bases. Germline CDR1 reads SGHTA; CDR2 reads FQGNSA. The CDR3 nucleotides are TGTGCCAGCAGCTTACATGGATTAGGGACAGTCACTGAAGCTTTCTTT. It is translated as CASSLHGLGTVTEAFF.

In this sample, this clone turned up a few times. V gene TRBV3-1 (or the pseudogene TRBV3-2) combines with J gene TRBJ2-1; D gene ambiguous. This CDR3 has 13 amino acids. CDR1 LGHDT and CDR2 YNNKEL come from the germline V gene (reference sequence). Trimming took off 1 base at V and 9 bases at J, with 10 bases between the two ends. The CDR3 bases are TGTGCCAGCAGCCAAGGGCGAAAAGCTGAGCAGTTCTTC. Protein sequence: CASSQGRKAEQFF.

This chain connects TRBV27 to TRBJ1-4; unclear D gene. Trimming stripped 1 base from V and 8 bases from J, with 14 bases between. There are 15 residues in the CDR3. CDR1 and CDR2 (germline): MNHEY, SMNVEV (reference sequence). CDR3 sequence (DNA): TGTGCCAGCAGTTTATTCTCCAGACGGGGAGAAAAACTGTTTTTT. As protein: CASSLFSRRGEKLFF.

The rearrangement uses TRBV19 and TRBJ2-7, with 9 bases identical to TRBD1. Losses at the gene ends were 7 bases for V and 2 bases for J; bases not matched to a gene: 6. CDR3 length: 14 amino acids. The V gene's germline CDR1 is LNHDA and CDR2 SQIVND (reference sequence). Here the CDR3 DNA reads TGTGCCAGTACCAGGACAGGGGAAGCCTACGAGCAGTACTTC. Translation: CASTRTGEAYEQYF.

This chain joins TRBV4-2 and TRBJ2-2; D is uncertain. The CDR3 sequence is 14 residues long. V was pared by 3 bases and J by 10 bases, with 15 bases between. Germline CDR1 LGHNA, CDR2 YNFKEQ. The CDR3 reads CASSHGLKSEELFF. CDR3 nucleotide sequence: TGTGCCAGCAGCCATGGTCTAAAAAGCGAGGAGCTGTTTTTT.

The genes are TRBV27 and TRBJ2-2; D is uncertain. This CDR3 comprises 13 residues. Germline V gene lookup returns CDR1 MNHEY and CDR2 SMNVEV (reference sequence). The germline V and J ends were trimmed by 4 bases and 4 bases, with 7 bases remaining between them. The CDR3 bases are TGTGCCAGCAGTTATGAGACCACCGGGGAGCTGTTTTTT. Its protein is CASSYETTGELFF.

The chain couples TRBV9 to TRBJ1-4; 7 positions agree with TRBD1. Germline CDR1 SGDLS, CDR2 YYNGEE. CDR3 length: 16 residues. The V and J ends lost 0 bases and 4 bases, in that order; junction bases with no gene match: 6. The CDR3: CASSVGGTAFNEKLFF. In DNA form, the CDR3 reads TGTGCCAGCAGCGTAGGTGGGACAGCCTTTAATGAAAAACTGTTTTTT.

V is TRBV30 and J is TRBJ2-7, with D uncertain. V lost 5 bases to trimming and J lost 2 bases, with 16 bases between them. Germline lookup yields CDR1 GTSNPN and CDR2 SVGIG (reference sequence). This CDR3 spans 14 amino acids. The CDR3, as DNA: TGTGCCTGGTCCAGTGGTTTAGAGACCTACGAGCAGTACTTC. Translating it yields CAWSSGLETYEQYF.

The chain links TRBV19 to TRBJ2-1; 14 bases map to TRBD2. V was pared by 4 bases and J by 4 bases, with 9 bases of the junction left unmatched. This CDR3 region has 18 residues. Germline CDR1 LNHDA, CDR2 SQIVND (reference sequence). The CDR3 region has the DNA TGTGCCAGTAGTAAGACTAGCGGGAGGGCCTTTTTATACAATGAGCAGTTCTTC. Translation gives CASSKTSGRAFLYNEQFF.

This chain links TRBV6-5 with TRBJ2-7; TRBD1 matches at 12 bases. V gave up 6 bases and J gave up 5 bases; unmatched junction bases: 5. This CDR3 is built from 14 residues. Germline lookup yields CDR1 MNHEY and CDR2 SVGAGI. The CDR3 DNA reads TGTGCCAGCAGCCGGGGACAGGGGGCCGACGAGCAGTACTTC. This sequence encodes CASSRGQGADEQYF.

The gene calls are TRBV2 and TRBJ2-5; D might be TRBD2 (7 bases). V was shortened by 11 bases and J by 5 bases, with 21 bases between the two germline ends. The CDR3 has 14 amino acids. CDR1 SNHLY and CDR2 FYNNEI come from the germline V gene. CDR3 DNA sequence: TGTGCCGCCAACAGAGGGGGGGCCGGGGAGACCCAGTACTTC. Its protein product is CAANRGGAGETQYF.

This chain links TRBV24-1 with TRBJ2-2, with unresolved D. Trimming pared 1 base from V and 4 bases from J, leaving 9 bases between. CDR3 length: 15 residues. Per the germline V gene, CDR1 is KGHDR and CDR2 is SFDVKD. The CDR3 DNA sequence: TGTGCCACCAGTGATTTAGGCTTGCCCACCGGGGAGCTGTTTTTT. It codes for CATSDLGLPTGELFF.

The V gene is TRBV27, the J gene TRBJ2-7, with D perhaps matching TRBD2 (5 bases). Germline loops: CDR1 MNHEY, CDR2 SMNVEV (reference sequence). V lost 6 bases and J 4 bases, leaving 22 bases between the germline ends. The CDR3 loop spans 16 amino acids. The CDR3 sequence is CASSDVATLGVYEQYF. CDR3 nucleotide sequence: TGTGCCAGCAGCGATGTCGCCACCTTGGGAGTTTACGAGCAGTACTTC.

The V and J genes are TRBV18 and TRBJ1-1; 10 nucleotides line up with TRBD1. The CDR3 extends over 16 amino acids. The ends lost 2 bases at V and 5 bases at J; junction bases unmatched: 8. Germline V lookup: CDR1 KGHSH, CDR2 LQKENI. The CDR3 protein is CASSPSLGQGGTEAFF. Written as DNA, the CDR3 is TGTGCCAGCTCACCATCGCTAGGACAGGGGGGGACTGAAGCTTTCTTT.

The V gene is TRBV12-3 or TRBV12-4, the J gene TRBJ1-2; no firm D call. V was shortened by 3 bases and J by 4 bases, with 9 bases between the two germline ends. The CDR3 extends over 13 amino acids. The CDR3 sequence is CASSFGISYGYTF. The CDR3 DNA sequence: TGTGCCAGCAGTTTCGGTATTTCCTATGGCTACACCTTC.

This chain uses TRBV7-9 with TRBJ2-4; D tentatively reads TRBD1 or TRBD2 (5 bases each). CDR1 and CDR2 from the germline V gene are SEHNR and FQNEAQ (reference sequence). The CDR3 consists of 14 residues. V lost 5 bases, J lost 6 bases, and 14 bases lay in between. This CDR3 reads CASSPPGAGNIQYF. CDR3 nucleotides: TGTGCCAGCAGCCCCCCCGGGGCGGGAAACATTCAGTACTTC. Together with reference TRBV7-9 and TRBJ2-4, the CDR3 gives the full variable domain: DTGVSQNPRHKITKRGQNVTFRCDPISEHNRLYWYRQTLGQGPEFLTYFQNEAQLEKSRLLSDRFSAERPKGSFSTLEIQRTEQGDSAMYLCASSPPGAGNIQYFGAGTRLSVL.